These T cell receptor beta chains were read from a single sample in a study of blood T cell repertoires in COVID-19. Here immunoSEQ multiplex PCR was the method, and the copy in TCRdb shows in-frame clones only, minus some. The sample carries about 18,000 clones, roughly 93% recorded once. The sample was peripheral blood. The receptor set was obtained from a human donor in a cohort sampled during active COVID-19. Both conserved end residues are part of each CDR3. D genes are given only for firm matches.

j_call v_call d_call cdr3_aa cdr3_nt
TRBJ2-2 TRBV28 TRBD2 CASTGLVSGELFF TGTGCCAGCACCGGACTAGTCTCCGGGGAGCTGTTTTTT
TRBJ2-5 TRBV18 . CASSPPTESRETQYF TGTGCCAGCTCACCACCGACAGAAAGTAGGGAGACCCAGTACTTC
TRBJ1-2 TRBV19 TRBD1 CASSPGTVGRDGYTF TGTGCCAGTAGTCCAGGGACAGTCGGGAGGGATGGCTACACCTTC
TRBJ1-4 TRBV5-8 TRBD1 CASSWAQGGGTVREKLFF TGTGCCAGCAGTTGGGCACAGGGGGGGGGAACGGTACGAGAAAAACTGTTTTTT
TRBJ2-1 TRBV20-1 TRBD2 CSASPLSGGVNEQFF TGCAGTGCGAGTCCCCTTTCGGGAGGAGTCAATGAGCAGTTCTTC
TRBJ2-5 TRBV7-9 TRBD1 CASSLDRYQETQYF TGTGCCAGCAGCTTGGACAGGTACCAAGAGACCCAGTACTTC
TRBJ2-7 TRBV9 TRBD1 CASSERTGTDLKGHEQYF TGTGCCAGCAGCGAGCGAACCGGGACAGACCTAAAGGGGCACGAGCAGTACTTC
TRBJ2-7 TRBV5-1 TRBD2 CASSQGLADWGSSYEQYF TGCGCCAGCAGCCAGGGACTAGCGGACTGGGGAAGCTCCTACGAGCAGTACTTC
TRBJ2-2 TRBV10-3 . CAIRKSIGGTGELFF TGTGCCATCAGAAAATCCATCGGAGGCACCGGGGAGCTGTTTTTT
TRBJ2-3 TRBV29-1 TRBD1 CSATDPFGTGSTDTQYF TGCAGCGCAACAGACCCCTTCGGGACAGGGAGCACAGATACGCAGTATTTT
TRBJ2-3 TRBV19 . CASSIGGVKTDTQYF TGTGCCAGTAGTATCGGCGGCGTTAAAACAGATACGCAGTATTTT
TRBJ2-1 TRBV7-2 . CASSRGVGELNEQFF TGTGCCAGCAGTCGGGGAGTAGGAGAACTCAATGAGCAGTTCTTC
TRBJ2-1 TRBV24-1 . CATSGYNQGGIPSYNEQFF TGTGCCACCAGTGGCTATAACCAGGGGGGAATTCCCTCCTACAATGAGCAGTTCTTC
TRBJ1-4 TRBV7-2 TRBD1 CASSWGQIETNEKLFF TGTGCCAGCAGCTGGGGACAGATAGAAACTAATGAAAAACTGTTTTTT
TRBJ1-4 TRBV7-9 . CASSLEGLNNEKLFF TGTGCCAGCAGCTTAGAGGGACTGAATAATGAAAAACTGTTTTTT
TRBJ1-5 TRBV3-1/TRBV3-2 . CASSLGRWGGPQHF TGTGCCAGCAGCCTCGGACGGTGGGGAGGGCCCCAGCATTTT
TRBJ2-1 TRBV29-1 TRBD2 CSVERGVSNEQFF TGCAGCGTAGAGCGGGGGGTGTCCAATGAGCAGTTCTTC